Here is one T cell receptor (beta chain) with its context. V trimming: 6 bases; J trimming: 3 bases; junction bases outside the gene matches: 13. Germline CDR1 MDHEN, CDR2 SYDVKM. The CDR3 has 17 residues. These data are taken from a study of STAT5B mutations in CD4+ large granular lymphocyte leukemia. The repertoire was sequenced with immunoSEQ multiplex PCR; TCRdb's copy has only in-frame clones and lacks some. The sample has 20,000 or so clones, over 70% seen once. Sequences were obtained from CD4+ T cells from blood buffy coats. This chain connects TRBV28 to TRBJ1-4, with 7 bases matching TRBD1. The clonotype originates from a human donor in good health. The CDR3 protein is CASSPLGQPSANEKLFF. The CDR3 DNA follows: TGTGCCAGCAGCCCCTTGGGACAGCCCTCGGCTAATGAAAAACTGTTTTTT. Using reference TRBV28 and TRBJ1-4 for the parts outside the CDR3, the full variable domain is DVKVTQSSRYLVKRTGEKVFLECVQDMDHENMFWYRQDPGLGLRLIYFSYDVKMKEKGDIPEGYSVSREKKERFSLILESASTNQTSMYLCASSPLGQPSANEKLFFGSGTQLSVL.